The rows below give T cell receptor beta chains drawn from one sample of a study of T cell changes during pregnancy in multiple sclerosis. The method was immunoSEQ multiplex PCR; TCRdb's version includes in-frame clones alone and lacks a portion of them. The repertoire includes about 58,000 clones, roughly 89% of them detected once, and 0.49% sits in the top ten. The input for sequencing was CD4+ T cells from peripheral blood mononuclear cells, taken after pregnancy. These receptors all come from a female donor in good health, enrolled as a control in a pregnancy study. CDR3s include the opening cysteine and the closing phenylalanine or tryptophan. Fields, in order: V gene, clone size, J gene, D gene, CDR3 DNA, CDR3 protein. D genes are given only for firm matches. Not all rows give a size; the values are once, few, many and, for expanded clones, a class.

V gene: TRBV5-1
clone size: -
J gene: TRBJ2-6
D gene: -
CDR3 DNA: TGCGCCACCAAAATGCCAGGGTCTGGGGCCAACGTCCTGACTTTC
CDR3 protein: CATKMPGSGANVLTF

V gene: TRBV19
clone size: -
J gene: TRBJ1-3
D gene: TRBD1
CDR3 DNA: TGTGCCAGTGCGAACAGGGGAGGCAACACCATATATTTT
CDR3 protein: CASANRGGNTIYF

V gene: TRBV18
clone size: -
J gene: TRBJ2-1
D gene: TRBD1
CDR3 DNA: TGTGCCAGCTCAGCGGACAGGGTCAATGAGCAGTTCTTC
CDR3 protein: CASSADRVNEQFF

V gene: TRBV9
clone size: -
J gene: TRBJ2-7
D gene: TRBD1
CDR3 DNA: TGTGCCAGCAGCACCCGGACAGGATACGAGCAGTACTTC
CDR3 protein: CASSTRTGYEQYF

V gene: TRBV19
clone size: few
J gene: TRBJ1-2
D gene: TRBD1
CDR3 DNA: TGTGCCAGTAGCCGGACAGGGAGCGGCTACACCTTC
CDR3 protein: CASSRTGSGYTF

V gene: TRBV2
clone size: -
J gene: TRBJ1-3
D gene: -
CDR3 DNA: TGTGCCAGCAAGATTCAGGGGTCTGGAAACACCATATATTTT
CDR3 protein: CASKIQGSGNTIYF

V gene: TRBV5-8
clone size: -
J gene: TRBJ1-6
D gene: TRBD1
CDR3 DNA: TGTGCCAGCAGCACGGGGACAGGGTCATCACCCCTCCACTTT
CDR3 protein: CASSTGTGSSPLHF

V gene: TRBV5-1
clone size: -
J gene: TRBJ2-1
D gene: TRBD1
CDR3 DNA: TGCGCCAGCAGCATGGACAGGGGGAATGAGCAGTTCTTC
CDR3 protein: CASSMDRGNEQFF

V gene: TRBV7-2
clone size: -
J gene: TRBJ1-2
D gene: TRBD1
CDR3 DNA: TGTGCCAGCAGCCGAGGGACAGGGGGCATCTATGGCTACACCTTC
CDR3 protein: CASSRGTGGIYGYTF

V gene: TRBV6-5
clone size: once
J gene: TRBJ1-2
D gene: TRBD1
CDR3 DNA: TGTGCCAGCAGTAACCTACAGGGGTCCCACTATGGCTACACCTTC
CDR3 protein: CASSNLQGSHYGYTF

V gene: TRBV7-6
clone size: -
J gene: TRBJ1-5
D gene: -
CDR3 DNA: TGTGCCAGCAGCTTAGCGGGCGATCAGCCCCAGCATTTT
CDR3 protein: CASSLAGDQPQHF